One and the same sample provided the 27 T cell receptor beta chains below, sequenced in a study of T cell clonality in common variable immunodeficiency. Profiling relied on immunoSEQ multiplex PCR, and the TCRdb table lists in-frame clones only, not all of them. This sample carries tens of thousands of clones, none of them present only once. Sequencing was done on a sample of peripheral blood mononuclear cells. Receptors originate from a person between 18 and 70 years old in good health.

Remarks on this clone: The read finishes 3 residues shy of the CDR3 end, and the germline J gene is used to complete it. The rearrangement uses TRBV2 and TRBJ1-5, with 8 bases identical to TRBD1. The CDR3 spans 15 residues. Germline assignment: CDR1 SNHLY and CDR2 FYNNEI. V shed 6 bases, J shed 2 bases, and the junction held 6 bases outside the gene matches. This CDR3 reads CASRGTGMGNQPQHF. The sequenced CDR3 bases are TGTGCCAGCAGGGGGACAGGTATGGGCAATCAGCCC.

This clone was recorded at least ten times. The CDR3 end lies 3 residues beyond the end of the read and is filled in from the germline J gene. The chain is built from TRBV20-1 and TRBJ2-1; 8 nucleotides agree with TRBD1. V was clipped by 1 base and J by 3 bases; unmatched bases: 2. From germline, CDR1 is DFQATT and CDR2 SNEGSKA (reference sequence). This CDR3 has 14 amino acids. CDR3 bases read: TGCAGTGCTAGAGCGGGACAGGACTACAATGAG. The encoded protein is CSARAGQDYNE. The CDR3, in full, reads CSARAGQDYNEQFF.

The sample holds many counts of this clone. The read ends 3 residues early relative to the CDR3; the germline J gene fills the gap. The V gene is TRBV20-1, the J gene TRBJ2-7; 7 bases align to TRBD1. After removal of 7 bases from V and 6 bases from J, the junction contained 18 bases not matched to a gene. The CDR3 is made up of 15 amino acids. CDR1 is DFQATT, CDR2 SNEGSKA, per germline (reference sequence). CDR3 sequence reads: CSVIRTGLSDGEQYF. The sequenced CDR3 bases are TGCAGTGTTATCCGGACAGGCTTATCGGATGGCGAG.

This clone occurred many times. Coverage ceases 3 residues before the CDR3 finishes, and the germline J gene fills in the end. V gene TRBV20-1 combines with J gene TRBJ2-7; 14 bases match TRBD2. Trimming cost V 3 bases and J 0 bases; bases outside gene matches: 7. Germline V lookup: CDR1 DFQATT, CDR2 SNEGSKA (reference sequence). The CDR3 is 17 amino acids. The covered CDR3 bases are TGCAGTGCTAGGGGACTAGCGGGAGTGCGGAGCTCCTACGAG. Amino acid sequence: CSARGLAGVRSSYE. The entire CDR3 protein is CSARGLAGVRSSYEQYF.

This clone was seen many times. Read data end 3 residues before the CDR3 end; the end is taken from the germline J gene. The chain has TRBV20-1 and TRBJ2-3; perhaps TRBD2 as D (6 bases). Germline V gene sequence: CDR1 DFQATT, CDR2 SNEGSKA (reference sequence). The V end was cut by 5 bases, the J end by 2 bases, with 17 bases between. The CDR3 consists of 15 residues. The sequenced CDR3 bases are TGCAGTGCTCGACACTTAGCGGCCTACACAGATACG. This encodes CSARHLAAYTDT. The whole CDR3 region reads CSARHLAAYTDTQYF.

This clone has a count of ten or more. The sequenced fragment ends 3 residues before the CDR3 boundary, so the rest is inferred from the germline J gene. V gene TRBV2 combines with J gene TRBJ1-6; 7 bases line up with TRBD1. The CDR3 extends over 15 amino acids. Trimming removed 11 bases from V and 6 bases from J; junction bases left unmatched: 13. Germline V gene data show CDR1 as SNHLY and CDR2 as FYNNEI. Partial CDR3 DNA: TGTGCCGGTTCTGGACAGGCCAGCCTTAATTCACCC. Translation: CAGSGQASLNSP. The entire CDR3 sequence reads CAGSGQASLNSPLHF.

In this sample, this clone turned up many times. The CDR3 end falls 3 residues outside the read, so it is completed with the germline J gene. The V and J genes are TRBV19 and TRBJ2-7, with 9 bases matching TRBD1. The CDR3 covers 12 residues. With 4 bases clipped from V and 5 bases from J, the junction kept 0 bases outside the gene matches. Germline CDR1 is LNHDA and CDR2 is SQIVND (reference sequence). The chain's CDR3 is CASSRQGDEQYF. Partial CDR3 DNA: TGTGCCAGTAGTAGACAGGGGGACGAG. The variable domain in full, with the rest retrieved from reference TRBV19 and TRBJ2-7, is DGGITQSPKYLFRKEGQNVTLSCEQNLNHDAMYWYRQDPGQGLRLIYYSQIVNDFQKGDIAEGYSVSREKKESFPLTVTSAQKNPTAFYLCASSRQGDEQYFGPGTRLTVT.

Remarks on this clone: The DNA ends 3 residues before the CDR3 does, and the rest of the CDR3 is filled in from the germline J gene. V usage is TRBV6-1 and J usage is TRBJ2-5; 10 nucleotides match TRBD2. CDR1 is MNHNS, CDR2 SASEGT, per germline. V shed 4 bases, J shed 0 bases, and the junction held 5 bases outside the gene matches. The length of the CDR3 is 16 residues. Here the CDR3 reads CASSASSGRYQETQYF. The covered CDR3 bases are TGTGCCAGCAGTGCTTCTAGCGGGAGATACCAAGAGACC.

This clone was counted ten times or more. Read coverage stops 3 residues before the CDR3 terminus; the germline J gene supplies the remainder. The chain recombines TRBV19 with TRBJ2-1, with 8 bases that match TRBD1. The germline V gene has CDR1 LNHDA and CDR2 SQIVND (reference sequence). V lost 5 bases, J lost 8 bases, and 5 bases stayed unmatched. This CDR3 contains 13 residues. CDR3 protein: CASSRGQGDEQFF. CDR3 DNA (partial): TGTGCCAGTAGTCGCGGACAGGGCGATGAG. Together with reference TRBV19 and TRBJ2-1, the CDR3 gives the full variable domain: DGGITQSPKYLFRKEGQNVTLSCEQNLNHDAMYWYRQDPGQGLRLIYYSQIVNDFQKGDIAEGYSVSREKKESFPLTVTSAQKNPTAFYLCASSRGQGDEQFFGPGTRLTVL.

Concerning this clone: With the read ending 3 residues before the CDR3 end, the germline J gene is used to fill in that end. The chain joins TRBV20-1 to TRBJ2-1, with a weak D call TRBD2 (6 bases). V was trimmed by 2 bases and J by 7 bases, leaving 21 bases between them. Germline values: CDR1 DFQATT, CDR2 SNEGSKA (reference sequence). The CDR3 spans 16 residues. The sequenced part of the CDR3 DNA is TGCAGTGCTAGATCTCCCACAGCGGGCCACTCGAATGAG. Encoded protein: CSARSPTAGHSNE. The full CDR3 protein reads CSARSPTAGHSNEQFF.

In this sample, this clone turned up many times. The missing CDR3 end, 3 residues past where the read stops, is filled in from the germline J gene. The chain recombines TRBV7-9 with TRBJ2-1; 7 bases fit TRBD2. J was trimmed by 7 bases and V by 5 bases; bases with no gene match: 8. The germline CDR1 and CDR2 sequences are SEHNR and FQNEAQ (reference sequence). The CDR3 has 14 residues. The sequenced CDR3 bases are TGTGCCAGCAGCCTAGGGACTAATAGGAATGAG. Protein sequence: CASSLGTNRNE. The full CDR3 reads CASSLGTNRNEQFF. Full variable domain (outside the CDR3, taken from reference TRBV7-9 and TRBJ2-1): DTGVSQNPRHKITKRGQNVTFRCDPISEHNRLYWYRQTLGQGPEFLTYFQNEAQLEKSRLLSDRFSAERPKGSFSTLEIQRTEQGDSAMYLCASSLGTNRNEQFFGPGTRLTVL.

At least ten counts were recorded for this clone. The read ends 3 residues shy of where the CDR3 ends; the end is completed using the germline J gene. The rearrangement links TRBV20-1 to TRBJ1-6, with D tentatively TRBD1 (5 bases). Germline loops: CDR1 DFQATT, CDR2 SNEGSKA (reference sequence). Trimming took 1 base from V and 5 from J, leaving 12 bases between them. The CDR3 is made up of 15 amino acids. The CDR3 reads CSARAEGADNSPLHF. CDR3 bases read: TGCAGTGCTAGAGCCGAAGGGGCCGATAATTCACCC.

This clone was recorded many times. Read sequence stops 3 residues before the CDR3 end, and the germline J gene provides the missing end. The chain couples TRBV2 to TRBJ2-6; 7 nucleotides agree with TRBD2. The germline gives CDR1 SNHLY, CDR2 FYNNEI. This CDR3 comprises 16 residues. J lost 0 bases, V lost 7 bases, and 6 bases had no gene match. The CDR3 DNA, read in part, is TGTGCCAGCAAGAAGGGACTAAGCTCTGGGGCCAACGTC. This encodes CASKKGLSSGANV. The full CDR3 protein is CASKKGLSSGANVLTF.

This clone has a count of ten or more. The DNA read from the CDR3 is TGTGCCAGCAGCCAAGATCGCGGACAGGGTTACGAG. As protein: CASSQDRGQGYE. The entire CDR3 is CASSQDRGQGYEQYF. The rearrangement joins TRBV4-2 to TRBJ2-7, with 8 bases that match TRBD1. The read stops 3 residues short of the end of the CDR3; the missing end is completed from the germline J gene. This CDR3 has 15 residues. Trimming took 0 bases from V and 4 from J; bases not matched to a gene: 5. Germline V gene lookup returns CDR1 LGHNA and CDR2 YNFKEQ.

This clone has just a few counts. Read coverage stops 3 residues before the CDR3 terminus; the germline J gene supplies the remainder. The genes are TRBV7-2 and TRBJ2-7; 12 bases map to TRBD2. Germline loops: CDR1 SGHTA, CDR2 FQGNSA. J gave up 4 bases and V 5 bases, and 0 bases lay outside the gene matches. This CDR3 comprises 13 residues. CDR3 bases read: TGTGCCAGCAGCGGGACTAGCGGGTACGAG. It encodes CASSGTSGYE. The CDR3 in full is CASSGTSGYEQYF.

This clone was seen repeatedly, ten times or more. With the read ending 3 residues before the CDR3 end, the germline J gene is used to fill in that end. The V gene is TRBV6-4, the J gene TRBJ2-2, with D possibly being TRBD2 (5 bases). Trimming stripped 2 bases from V and 6 bases from J, with 10 bases between. CDR1 is MRHNA and CDR2 is SNTAGT in the germline V gene. This CDR3 contains 14 residues. The DNA read from the CDR3 is TGTGCCAGCAGTGACGGTAGCGACGCCGGGGAG. Translated, it gives CASSDGSDAGE. The complete CDR3 sequence is CASSDGSDAGELFF.

To note about this clone: The read comes to an end 3 residues before the CDR3 does, leaving the germline J gene to fill in the end. J is TRBJ2-7 and V is TRBV18; the D gene is possibly TRBD1 (7 bases). The CDR3 loop spans 15 amino acids. With 4 bases removed from V and 2 bases from J, the gap between germline ends came to 15 bases. The V gene's germline CDR1 is KGHSH and CDR2 LQKENI. CDR3 amino acids: CASSQGAGGTYEQYF. The sequenced CDR3 bases are TGTGCCAGCTCACAGGGGGCCGGCGGGACCTACGAG.

This clone was seen many times. The CDR3 bases that were read are TGCGCCAGCAGCCCCGCGGCGGGGGTCAATGAG. It is translated as CASSPAAGVNE. The complete CDR3 protein is CASSPAAGVNEQFF. The V call is TRBV5-1, the J call TRBJ2-1, with 7 bases matching TRBD2. The CDR3 goes on 3 residues after the read ends, and that part is filled in from the germline J gene. Germline V gives CDR1 SGHRS, CDR2 YFSETQ. The J segment lost 6 bases and the V segment lost 4 bases, leaving 7 bases of the junction unmatched. The CDR3 runs 14 residues.

This clone came up many times. The CDR3 end is not reached by the read, which stops 3 residues before it; the germline J gene fills it in. The V and J genes are TRBV28 and TRBJ2-1; D remains unclear. This CDR3 is 11 amino acids long. Trimming removed 5 bases from V and 9 bases from J, with 8 bases in between. Per the germline V gene, CDR1 is MDHEN and CDR2 is SYDVKM. Partial CDR3 DNA: TGTGCCAGCAGTATCTCCCGTGAG. Protein product: CASSISRE. The entire CDR3 protein is CASSISREQFF.

This clone was seen ten or more times. The read halts 3 residues ahead of the CDR3 end, with the missing end drawn from the germline J gene. The chain links TRBV20-1 to TRBJ1-5; 7 bases match TRBD1. CDR3 size: 15 residues. The V segment lost 4 bases and the J segment 6 bases; nucleotides outside the gene matches: 12. The germline V gene encodes CDR1 DFQATT and CDR2 SNEGSKA (reference sequence). The CDR3 bases that were read are TGCAGTGCTACTAACCATAACAGGGGCAGTCAGCCC. Translating it yields CSATNHNRGSQP. The full CDR3 protein is CSATNHNRGSQPQHF.

This clone was seen at least ten times. CDR3 DNA (partial): TGCAGTGCTAGCGGCCTGTGGCTAGCGGGAGGGATCAATGAG. It encodes CSASGLWLAGGINE. The full-length CDR3 reads as CSASGLWLAGGINEQFF. This rearrangement joins TRBV20-1 to TRBJ2-1, with 12 bases matching TRBD2. The read gets to within 3 residues of the CDR3 end, and the germline J gene fills in the rest. After removal of 3 bases from V and 6 bases from J, the junction contained 12 bases not matched to a gene. Germline CDR1 reads DFQATT; CDR2 reads SNEGSKA (reference sequence). The CDR3 consists of 17 residues.

There are many counts of this clone. Sequencing ends 3 residues short of the CDR3 end; the germline J gene provides the rest. The chain couples TRBV5-4 to TRBJ2-3; D may be TRBD2 (5 bases). Germline values: CDR1 SGHNT, CDR2 YYREEE (reference sequence). The V end lost 0 bases, the J end lost 0 bases, and 8 bases lay between the germline ends. The CDR3 runs to 15 residues. The part of the CDR3 DNA that was read is TGTGCCAGCAGCTTGGCTAGCACTAGCACAGATACG. This translates into CASSLASTSTDT. The whole CDR3 sequence reads CASSLASTSTDTQYF.

This clone has at least ten counts. The sequence runs out 3 residues before the end of the CDR3; the remainder is reconstructed from the germline J gene. The genes are TRBV20-1 and TRBJ2-1; TRBD2 aligns across 8 bases. The V and J ends lost 6 bases and 4 bases, in that order; junction bases with no gene match: 11. The CDR3 is made up of 15 amino acids. Looked up from germline, CDR1 is DFQATT and CDR2 is SNEGSKA (reference sequence). The CDR3: CSAAPGGRDYNEQFF. Incomplete CDR3 DNA: TGCAGTGCCGCCCCGGGAGGGCGGGATTACAATGAG.

This clone has a count of ten or more. Read coverage stops 3 residues before the CDR3 terminus; the germline J gene supplies the remainder. The V gene is TRBV10-3, the J gene TRBJ2-1; 9 bases agree with TRBD2. Germline V lookup: CDR1 ENHRY, CDR2 SYGVKD. The CDR3 totals 14 residues. Trimming cost V 7 bases and J 5 bases; bases outside gene matches: 6. The CDR3 here is CAITSSGIDNEQFF. The DNA read from the CDR3 is TGTGCCATCACTTCTAGCGGGATAGACAATGAG.

This clone was counted at least ten times. The DNA ends 3 residues before the CDR3 does, and the rest of the CDR3 is filled in from the germline J gene. This chain uses TRBV19 with TRBJ1-2; D gene uncertain. Between the trimmed V and J ends, which lost 3 bases and 0 bases, there was a span of 8 bases. The CDR3 has 14 amino acids. Germline loops: CDR1 LNHDA, CDR2 SQIVND (reference sequence). This CDR3 reads CASSIGGANYGYTF. The CDR3 DNA, read in part, is TGTGCCAGTAGTATTGGCGGGGCTAACTATGGC.

This clone was seen repeatedly, ten times or more. The DNA ends 3 residues before the CDR3 does, and the rest of the CDR3 is filled in from the germline J gene. V and J are TRBV29-1 and TRBJ2-4; 8 nucleotides agree with TRBD2. CDR3 size: 14 residues. V was clipped by 4 bases and J by 7 bases; unmatched bases: 9. The germline V gene encodes CDR1 SQVTM and CDR2 ANQGSEA. Here the CDR3 reads CSVALLAGGNIQYF. CDR3 DNA (partial): TGCAGCGTTGCGCTTCTAGCGGGCGGGAACATT. Full variable domain (rest looked up from reference TRBV29-1 and TRBJ2-4): SAVISQKPSRDICQRGTSLTIQCQVDSQVTMMFWYRQQPGQSLTLIATANQGSEATYESGFVIDKFPISRPNLTFSTLTVSNMSPEDSSIYLCSVALLAGGNIQYFGAGTRLSVL.

This clone was picked up a small number of times. The read gets to within 3 residues of the CDR3 end, and the germline J gene fills in the rest. The rearrangement uses TRBV5-1 and TRBJ2-3; D is uncertain. CDR1 and CDR2 (germline): SGHRS, YFSETQ. The CDR3 is 16 amino acids. The CDR3 region is CASSLDPVQADQPQYF. The covered CDR3 bases are TGCGCCAGCAGCTTGGACCCGGTCCAGGCCGATCAGCCG.